This T cell receptor beta chain appears in the sequencing data of a study of T cell repertoires in cytomegalovirus infection. TCRdb called the reads again in MiXCR, with one record for every CDR3 protein. This sample yields approximately 630,000 distinct CDR3 sequences, of which 20% to 25% are seen a single time; 6.5% to 10% belongs to the top ten. This clonotype was seen more than once but under ten times. There are 17 residues in the CDR3. The J segment lost 5 bases and the V segment lost 5 bases, leaving 14 bases of the junction unmatched. CDR1 and CDR2 from the germline V gene are SGHVS and FNYEAQ.

This receptor was taken from a human donor in good health (CMV status not recorded). Some clones in this sample may be carry-over from other donors' samples. This sequence joins TRBV7-6 and TRBJ2-7, with TRBD1 matching over 11 bases. Sequencing was performed on CD8+ T cells from PBMCs. The CDR3 loop reads CASSGREAWTGGHEQYF. CDR3 DNA sequence: TGTGCCAGCAGCGGACGTGAGGCGTGGACAGGGGGCCACGAGCAGTACTTC.